This T cell receptor (beta chain) originates from a study of cytomegalovirus exposure and HLA in healthy donors. The protocol was immunoSEQ multiplex PCR, while the TCRdb copy is restricted to in-frame clones and leaves out a portion. This sample has around 150,000 clones; roughly 84% occur once, and the top ten carry roughly a tenth. The V gene lost 2 bases and the J gene lost 3 bases, with 10 bases spanning the gap. Germline V CDR1 and CDR2: LNHDA, SQIVND (reference sequence). The CDR3 totals 14 residues. This receptor was identified in a man aged 30 to 39 in good health and CMV-seropositive. The specimen was PBMCs. The chain has TRBV19 and TRBJ2-5; tentatively, D is TRBD1 (5 bases). The CDR3 loop reads CASSITPGKETQYF. The DNA for the CDR3 is TGTGCCAGTAGTATAACCCCAGGGAAAGAGACCCAGTACTTC.